A selection of T cell receptor beta chains follows, all from one sample in a study of blood T cells in healthy people across ages. TCRdb reprocessed the 5' RACE reads with MiXCR, giving one entry per CDR3 protein. The repertoire includes approximately 780,000 distinct CDR3 sequences, approximately 24% of them detected once, and 3% sits in the top ten. The same sample was also used in a study of T cells of mothers and their children.

The sequenced sample consisted of blood. The receptors were sampled from a boy aged 5 to 17 in good health. Both conserved end residues are part of each CDR3. A D gene is named only where the DNA matches it firmly. Size is stated for part of the rows, as once, few or many counts, or as a class when the clone is expanded.

>TRBD1|few|TRBV29-1|TRBJ2-7
TGCAGCGTTGTCGGAAGGGACAGGGTTAACGAGCAGTACTTC
CSVVGRDRVNEQYF
>TRBD1|few|TRBV11-2|TRBJ1-4
TGTGCCAGCAGCCGGGACAGGGGATGGGAAAAACTGTTTTTT
CASSRDRGWEKLFF
>NA|few|TRBV12-3/TRBV12-4|TRBJ2-7
TGTGCCAGCACTCTTGTGGCGGGGAGGTACGAGCAGTACTTC
CASTLVAGRYEQYF
>TRBD1|few|TRBV28|TRBJ2-2
TGTGCCAGCAGCTTAAGACAGGGCGGGGAGCTGTTTTTT
CASSLRQGGELFF
>NA|few|TRBV14|TRBJ1-4
TGTGCCAGCAGCCAAGAAAGGGTTTCAACTAATGAAAAACTGTTTTTT
CASSQERVSTNEKLFF
>NA|few|TRBV6-1|TRBJ2-7
TGTGCCAGCTGTCGGACAGAACTCTACGAGCAGTACTTC
CASCRTELYEQYF
>TRBD1|NA|TRBV3-1|TRBJ2-5
TGTGCCAGCAGCCAAGAAGCAGGGGGTAAAGAGACCCAGTACTTC
CASSQEAGGKETQYF
>NA|NA|TRBV5-1|TRBJ1-1
TGCGCCAGCAGCTTGGAATTGACATCCGGTGGTGAAGCTTTCTTT
CASSLELTSGGEAFF
>TRBD2|NA|TRBV15|TRBJ2-3
TGTGCCACCAGCAGAGATATGGCACTAGCGGGCCATACGCAGTATTTT
CATSRDMALAGHTQYF
>NA|few|TRBV5-1|TRBJ2-5
TGCGCCAGCAGCAAAGGAGATCAGGGGCAAGAGACCCAGTACTTC
CASSKGDQGQETQYF
>TRBD1|NA|TRBV19|TRBJ2-1
TGTGCCAGTAAAGGGACAGGGCTACGCAATGAGCAGTTCTTC
CASKGTGLRNEQFF
>NA|NA|TRBV4-2|TRBJ1-1
TGTGCCAGCAGCCCGAGACGGGCACTAAACACTGAAGCTTTCTTT
CASSPRRALNTEAFF
>NA|NA|TRBV7-6|TRBJ2-1
TGTGCCAGCAGCTTAGCCCGGTACGATAGTGAGCAGTTCTTC
CASSLARYDSEQFF
>NA|NA|TRBV7-4|TRBJ2-1
TGTGCCAGCTTCAAAACCGGGACCCACAGCTCCTACAATGAGCAGTTCTTC
CASFKTGTHSSYNEQFF
>NA|few|TRBV5-1|TRBJ2-7
TGCGCCAGCTCTGGGGCTTCGGGGGCGCGGGAGCAGTACTTC
CASSGASGAREQYF
>NA|few|TRBV3-1|TRBJ2-3
TGTGCCAGCAGCCAAGATACCGGGGCAGATACGCAGTATTTT
CASSQDTGADTQYF
>NA|NA|TRBV6-1|TRBJ2-1
TGTGCCAGCACCGAGAGCGTAGGCTCCTACAATGAGCAGTTCTTC
CASTESVGSYNEQFF
>TRBD1|few|TRBV9|TRBJ2-7
TGTGCCAGCAGCGGAGCCGGGACAGGGGGCGAGCAGTACTTC
CASSGAGTGGEQYF
>NA|few|TRBV5-1|TRBJ1-3
TGCGCCAGCAGCCCTGAGGCGTCTGGAAACACCATATATTTT
CASSPEASGNTIYF
>NA|NA|TRBV7-8|TRBJ1-3
TGTGCCAGCAGCTTAGATTGGTCACCACGCTCTGGAAACACCATATATTTT
CASSLDWSPRSGNTIYF
>NA|few|TRBV3-1|TRBJ2-7
TGTGCCAGCAGCCCCCCGGGCACATGGAGCGACGAGCAGTACTTC
CASSPPGTWSDEQYF
>TRBD1|NA|TRBV29-1|TRBJ1-2
TGCAGCGTTATCGGGACAGGGGCCTATGGCTACACCTTC
CSVIGTGAYGYTF
>NA|many|TRBV4-2|TRBJ2-5
TGTGCCAGCAGCCAAGAAGGGGAGACCCAGTACTTC
CASSQEGETQYF
>TRBD1|NA|TRBV20-1|TRBJ1-4
TGCAGTGCTAGAGATCGCAGGACAGGGGGTGAAAAACTGTTTTTT
CSARDRRTGGEKLFF
>NA|NA|TRBV11-2|TRBJ1-2
TGTGCCAGCAGCTTAATTTACTATGGCTACACCTTC
CASSLIYYGYTF
>NA|few|TRBV28|TRBJ1-4
TGTGCCAGCAGTCCCCTATCGAGCCCTAATGAAAAACTGTTTTTT
CASSPLSSPNEKLFF
>TRBD2|NA|TRBV12-3/TRBV12-4|TRBJ2-1
TGTGCCAGCAGGCGCCGGACTAGCGGGGGGGTTAATGAGCAGTTCTTC
CASRRRTSGGVNEQFF
>TRBD2|few|TRBV5-1|TRBJ2-3
TGCGCCAGCAGCTTGCGGGAGGTCCAGATGACGCAGTATTTT
CASSLREVQMTQYF
>TRBD2|NA|TRBV12-3/TRBV12-4|TRBJ2-1
TGTGCCAGCAGTTTTCCGGGACTAGCGGACAATGAGCAGTTCTTC
CASSFPGLADNEQFF
>NA|few|TRBV20-1|TRBJ2-5
TGCAGTGCCCGCCCCGAGGATCATGGGACCCAGTACTTC
CSARPEDHGTQYF
>NA|many|TRBV28|TRBJ2-1
TGTGCCACCCTGGCCATCAATGAGCAGTTCTTC
CATLAINEQFF
>TRBD2|few|TRBV6-4|TRBJ2-3
TGTGCCAGCAGTGATGCGGCTAGCGGGGGCGCAGATACGCAGTATTTT
CASSDAASGGADTQYF
>NA|few|TRBV28|TRBJ1-5
TGTGCCAGCAGTTCCTGGGGCGAGGGGGGAGGAAATCAGCCCCAGCATTTT
CASSSWGEGGGNQPQHF
>NA|many|TRBV12-3/TRBV12-4|TRBJ1-5
TGTGCCAGCAGTTTGGGGAATAATCAGCCCCAGCATTTT
CASSLGNNQPQHF
>NA|few|TRBV29-1|TRBJ1-1
TGCAGCGTTGTGCATAAGGCAGGGCTCACTGAAGCTTTCTTT
CSVVHKAGLTEAFF
>TRBD1|few|TRBV29-1|TRBJ2-5
TGCAGCGCAGAGGGACAGGGGCACGTTGAGACCCAGTACTTC
CSAEGQGHVETQYF
>NA|many|TRBV12-3/TRBV12-4|TRBJ2-2
TGTGCCAGCAGTGGCACCGGGGAGCTGTTTTTT
CASSGTGELFF
>NA|few|TRBV5-1|TRBJ1-1
TGCGCCAGCAGCCTCATACCTGGGGGGGACACTGAAGCTTTCTTT
CASSLIPGGDTEAFF
>NA|few|TRBV5-1|TRBJ2-5
TGCGCCAGCAGCTTGGAAGGCCTAAACCAAGAGACCCAGTACTTC
CASSLEGLNQETQYF
>TRBD2|NA|TRBV5-1|TRBJ2-7
TGCGCCAGCAGCCCGAGGCTAGCGGGGGCCTACGAGCAGTACTTC
CASSPRLAGAYEQYF
>NA|NA|TRBV5-1|TRBJ2-5
TGCGCCAGCAGCTTGAATGCTGGGCGGTCGGAGTTCTTC
CASSLNAGRSEFF
>NA|few|TRBV20-1|TRBJ1-1
TGCAGTGCTAGACCCCTGGGGGGGCCGAGCACTGAAGCTTTCTTT
CSARPLGGPSTEAFF
>NA|many|TRBV7-6|TRBJ1-4
TGTGCCAGCAGCTTCTCAGGCCTGGATGAAAAACTGTTTTTT
CASSFSGLDEKLFF
>TRBD2|NA|TRBV5-1|TRBJ2-1
TGCGCCAGCAGCTTGCAACTAGCGGGGGCCAATGAGCAGTTCTTC
CASSLQLAGANEQFF
>NA|NA|TRBV7-7|TRBJ2-1
TGTGCCAGCAGCTTAGGGCCCACCTCAGGGCCCTACAATGAGCAGTTCTTC
CASSLGPTSGPYNEQFF
>NA|NA|TRBV21-1|TRBJ2-2
TGTGCCAGCAGCAAAGTGCAGGGGGCGCGCACCGGGGAGCTGTTTTTT
CASSKVQGARTGELFF
>NA|NA|TRBV6-5|TRBJ2-7
TGTGCCAGCAGCCAAGGGGGGGGGGCGGTATACGAGCAGTACTTC
CASSQGGGAVYEQYF
>TRBD1|few|TRBV4-1|TRBJ2-1
TGCGCCAGCAGCCATCCACCGGGACAGGGCCCCTACAATGAGCAGTTCTTC
CASSHPPGQGPYNEQFF
>NA|few|TRBV2|TRBJ2-1
TGTGCCAGCAGTGGGGGGGGGGCCCCCTACAATGAGCAGTTCTTC
CASSGGGAPYNEQFF